Listed below are T cell receptor beta chains from one sample, sequenced in a study of T cells after yellow fever vaccination. Each CDR3 protein is one row after TCRdb ran MiXCR on the 5' RACE reads. The data show some 300,000 distinct CDR3 sequences, around 3.6% seen once. The starting material was PBMCs, obtained on the day of the yellow fever booster vaccination. The receptors were sampled from a man in his late teens or twenties who received the YFV17D yellow fever vaccine. CDR3s include the opening cysteine and the closing phenylalanine or tryptophan. D genes are given only for firm matches. Clone size is shown for a subset of rows, as once, few, many or a class of expanded clone.

J,V,size,D,DNA,CDR3
TRBJ2-7,TRBV30,many,TRBD1,TGTGCCTGGAGTTACCGACAGGGGGTCGCCTCTTCTAACTACGAGCAGTACTTC,CAWSYRQGVASSNYEQYF
TRBJ1-1,TRBV27,many,NA,TGTGCCAGCACCCTGACGAGTGCGAACACTGAAGCTTTCTTT,CASTLTSANTEAFF
TRBJ2-1,TRBV20-1,NA,NA,TGCAGTGTCCAAATCTGGGGCAGAGATGAGCAGTTCTTC,CSVQIWGRDEQFF
TRBJ1-3,TRBV2,many,NA,TGTGCCAGCAGGCGCCGACAGTTCTCTGGAAACACCATATATTTT,CASRRRQFSGNTIYF
TRBJ1-5,TRBV6-6,NA,TRBD1,TGTGCCAGCGCTTCTCTCGGGACAGTTAATCAGCCCCAGCATTTT,CASASLGTVNQPQHF
TRBJ2-3,TRBV11-2,many,NA,TGTGCCAGCAGCTTAGGAGGGCGCCGCACAGATACGCAGTATTTT,CASSLGGRRTDTQYF
TRBJ2-3,TRBV6-4,NA,NA,TGTGCCAGCAGTGACCAGGAGGCAGTGGGAGATACGCAGTATTTT,CASSDQEAVGDTQYF
TRBJ1-5,TRBV12-5,few,NA,TGTGCTAGTGGTTTGGGTGGTAGCAATCAGCCCCAGCATTTT,CASGLGGSNQPQHF
TRBJ1-1,TRBV7-9,many,NA,TGTGCCAGCAGCTTTAGACAGGCGAACACTGAAGCTTTCTTT,CASSFRQANTEAFF
TRBJ2-3,TRBV18,many,TRBD2,TGTGCCAGCTCACCACCCGGACTAGCGGGGGGGCTGGCAGATACGCAGTATTTT,CASSPPGLAGGLADTQYF
TRBJ1-2,TRBV28,many,NA,TGTGCCAGTTCCACGTCCGGCCTAGGCTACACCTTC,CASSTSGLGYTF
TRBJ1-1,TRBV5-1,NA,NA,TGCGCCAGCAGCGTGACCACACGGTCATTCGAAGCTTTCTTT,CASSVTTRSFEAFF
TRBJ2-1,TRBV10-3,NA,TRBD2,TGTGCCATCAGTGAATTTGGGACTAGCGATGAGCAGTTCTTC,CAISEFGTSDEQFF
TRBJ2-3,TRBV5-1,few,NA,TGCGCCAGCAGCTCCATAGACCGGGCCGTGGGTGATACGCAGTATTTT,CASSSIDRAVGDTQYF
TRBJ1-3,TRBV6-5,NA,NA,TGTGCCAGCAGTTTTCAATCAGGGAGCTCTGGAAACACCATATATTTT,CASSFQSGSSGNTIYF
TRBJ2-1,TRBV7-9,NA,NA,TGTGCCAGCAGCTTAAAAAGGGGGGTGAACAATGAGCAGTTCTTC,CASSLKRGVNNEQFF
TRBJ2-4,TRBV3-1,few,NA,TGTGCCAGCAGCCAAGAGGGACGGGGGCGTTCCAAAAACATTCAGTACTTC,CASSQEGRGRSKNIQYF
TRBJ1-2,TRBV7-2,few,TRBD1,TGTGCCAGCAGTCCCGGACAGGGGGCGAACTATGGCTACACCTTC,CASSPGQGANYGYTF
TRBJ1-4,TRBV6-1,NA,NA,TGTGCCAGCAGTGCCACCGGGACCTCTGCAGAAAAACTGTTTTTT,CASSATGTSAEKLFF
TRBJ1-1,TRBV7-2,many,NA,TGTGCCAGCAGCTTAGCAAGGCGGGGGGCAAACACTGAAGCTTTCTTT,CASSLARRGANTEAFF
TRBJ2-7,TRBV5-1,NA,NA,TGCGCCAGCAGCTTAGGTCCCGGCTACGAGCAGTACTTC,CASSLGPGYEQYF
TRBJ2-3,TRBV10-3,many,TRBD2,TGTGCCATCAGTGAGACGGCCACCGGGGGGGAAGATACGCAGTATTTT,CAISETATGGEDTQYF
TRBJ1-2,TRBV10-3,many,TRBD1,TGTGCCACCTTTCGGACAGGGGGCACTCCCTATGGCTACACCTTC,CATFRTGGTPYGYTF
TRBJ2-3,TRBV5-1,many,TRBD2,TGCGCCAGCCGACTAGCGGGGGGAAGCGATACGCAGTATTTT,CASRLAGGSDTQYF
TRBJ1-6,TRBV7-2,few,NA,TGTGCCAGCAGCATCGTTGGGGTAGGCTCACCCCTCCACTTT,CASSIVGVGSPLHF
TRBJ2-3,TRBV18,NA,NA,TGTGCCAGCTCAACGGGGGGCAACACAGATACGCAGTATTTT,CASSTGGNTDTQYF
TRBJ2-7,TRBV5-1,many,TRBD1,TGCGCCAGCAGCTTGGGTGGGACAGGGTCGTACGAGCAGTACTTC,CASSLGGTGSYEQYF
TRBJ1-1,TRBV7-8,NA,NA,TGTGCCAGCAGCTTAAAAGTGTGGGGTAACACTGAAGCTTTCTTT,CASSLKVWGNTEAFF
TRBJ2-1,TRBV20-1,few,NA,TGCAGTGGAAACTCCTACAATGAGCAGTTCTTC,CSGNSYNEQFF
TRBJ1-6,TRBV2,few,NA,TGTGCCAGCCGATCAGGGGCCCTAAGGCCCCTCCACTTT,CASRSGALRPLHF
TRBJ1-1,TRBV19,many,NA,TGTGCCAGTAGTATACCAGGGACTGAAGCTTTCTTT,CASSIPGTEAFF
TRBJ2-1,TRBV7-9,few,NA,TGTGCCAGCAGCTTCGACACCCAGAGGGGGGCATCCTACAATGAGCAGTTCTTC,CASSFDTQRGASYNEQFF
TRBJ1-1,TRBV5-1,many,NA,TGCGCCAGCAGCTTGGCCACCCACGTTGGCACTGAAGCTTTCTTT,CASSLATHVGTEAFF
TRBJ1-5,TRBV4-3,NA,TRBD1,TGCGCCAGCAGTAAGGGGACAGGGGATAGCAATCAGCCCCAGCATTTT,CASSKGTGDSNQPQHF
TRBJ2-3,TRBV20-1,many,NA,TGCAGTGCTAGTAAGGCGGGGCGATACCCCACAGATACGCAGTATTTT,CSASKAGRYPTDTQYF